The 27 T cell receptor beta chains presented below share a single source sample, sequenced in a study of OX40 agonist ivuxolimab in advanced cancers. The data were produced by immunoSEQ multiplex PCR, yet TCRdb's version contains in-frame clones alone and is incomplete. Here the sample spans tens of thousands of clones, roughly nine tenths being singletons. This material consisted of CD4+ or CD8+ T cells sorted from blood, taken in a trial of the OX40 agonist ivuxolimab. These receptors all come from an adult with an advanced solid tumor such as melanoma, head and neck, liver or kidney cancer.

The rearrangement links TRBV28 to TRBJ2-1; TRBD2 agrees at 10 bases. This CDR3 has 15 amino acids. The germline CDR1 and CDR2 sequences are MDHEN and SYDVKM. Trimming at V came to 7 bases and at J to 6 bases, leaving 9 bases not matched to a gene. CDR3 sequence: CASTPGGLASNEQFF. CDR3 bases: TGTGCCAGCACCCCGGGGGGACTAGCGAGCAATGAGCAGTTCTTC.

The V gene is TRBV19, the J gene TRBJ2-3; weak D call: TRBD1 (6 bases). V was clipped by 2 bases and J by 3 bases, with 9 bases between them. This CDR3 spans 14 amino acids. Germline CDR1 is LNHDA and CDR2 is SQIVND (reference sequence). The CDR3 reads CASSIRTVTDTQYF. The CDR3 DNA reads TGTGCCAGTAGTATAAGGACAGTTACAGATACGCAGTATTTT. The variable domain in full, completed from reference TRBV19 and TRBJ2-3, reads DGGITQSPKYLFRKEGQNVTLSCEQNLNHDAMYWYRQDPGQGLRLIYYSQIVNDFQKGDIAEGYSVSREKKESFPLTVTSAQKNPTAFYLCASSIRTVTDTQYFGPGTRLTVL.

This sequence joins TRBV2 and TRBJ1-1; D might be TRBD1 (5 bases). The germline V gene has CDR1 SNHLY and CDR2 FYNNEI. V was pared by 6 bases and J by 4 bases, with 15 bases between. The CDR3 has 14 amino acids. As DNA, the CDR3 is TGTGCCAGCAGCATCGCGCGGGGGGGCACTGAAGCTTTCTTT. It yields the protein CASSIARGGTEAFF.

The table lists this clone with a few counts. The chain links TRBV27 to TRBJ2-7; possible D gene TRBD1, 5 bases. Trimming shortened V by 2 bases and J by 2 bases, and 7 bases separated the two germline ends. Germline assignment: CDR1 MNHEY and CDR2 SMNVEV (reference sequence). CDR3 length: 13 residues. The CDR3 loop reads CASSLKGPYEQYF. The CDR3 DNA is TGTGCCAGCAGTTTAAAGGGGCCCTACGAGCAGTACTTC.

The chain recombines TRBV5-5 with TRBJ1-5; D might be TRBD1 (6 bases). The CDR3 length is 16 residues. Trimming left V 4 bases short and J 0 bases short, with 14 bases between. From germline, CDR1 is SGHKS and CDR2 YYEKEE (reference sequence). CDR3 in amino acids: CASSSVGGHSNQPQHF. In DNA, the CDR3 is TGTGCCAGCAGCAGCGTCGGGGGACATAGCAATCAGCCCCAGCATTTT.

This clone was counted a single time. This chain joins TRBV16 and TRBJ2-2, with 9 bases lining up with TRBD2. The CDR3 has 17 amino acids. The germline CDR1 and CDR2 sequences are KGHSY and FQNENV. Trimming removed 4 bases from V and 0 bases from J; junction bases left unmatched: 6. The CDR3 reads CASSPRTSVTNTGELFF. Written as DNA, the CDR3 is TGTGCCAGCAGCCCCCGGACTAGCGTGACGAACACCGGGGAGCTGTTTTTT.

This clone was counted once. The chain is built from TRBV28 and TRBJ2-7; D gene uncertain. V was shortened by 1 base and J by 4 bases, with 5 bases between the two germline ends. The germline V gene has CDR1 MDHEN and CDR2 SYDVKM. The CDR3 is 12 residues long. CDR3 sequence reads: CASSLLGYEQYF. The CDR3 nucleotides read TGTGCCAGCAGTTTATTGGGATACGAGCAGTACTTC.

The sample holds one count of this clone. J is TRBJ2-1 and V is TRBV10-2; 8 bases match TRBD2. The junction had 1 base not matched to a gene; V was cut back by 10 bases and J by 2 bases. This CDR3 contains 12 residues. Germline V gives CDR1 WSHSY, CDR2 SAAADI. The CDR3 reads CATGLAYNEQFF. The CDR3 bases are TGCGCCACGGGACTAGCCTACAATGAGCAGTTCTTC.

The CDR3 coding sequence is TGTGCCAGCAGCGTAGACATCTCGAGAGGGCTTCTACGGGCCAACGTCCTGACTTTC. The encoded protein is CASSVDISRGLLRANVLTF. The chain couples TRBV9 to TRBJ2-6, with a possible D match to TRBD2 (5 bases). V lost 0 bases and J 5 bases, leaving 21 bases between the germline ends. This CDR3 has 19 amino acids. Germline CDR1 and CDR2: SGDLS and YYNGEE. The complete variable domain, with remaining parts taken from reference TRBV9 and TRBJ2-6, reads DSGVTQTPKHLITATGQRVTLRCSPRSGDLSVYWYQQSLDQGLQFLIQYYNGEERAKGNILERFSAQQFPDLHSELNLSSLELGDSALYFCASSVDISRGLLRANVLTFGAGSRLTVL.

The CDR3 protein is CASSQGEQSNQPQHF. DNA for the CDR3: TGTGCCAGCAGCCAAGGGGAACAAAGCAATCAGCCCCAGCATTTT. The rearrangement uses TRBV4-2 and TRBJ1-5, with D unclear. V gave up 1 base and J gave up 1 base, with 8 bases separating them. Germline V gene data show CDR1 as LGHNA and CDR2 as YNFKEQ. The CDR3 has 15 amino acids.

CDR3: CASSYQETQYF. The CDR3 DNA reads as TGTGCCAGCAGTTACCAAGAGACCCAGTACTTC. The chain employs TRBV28 and TRBJ2-5; no clear D. The CDR3 is 11 residues long. The V gene lost 4 bases and the J gene lost 0 bases, with 0 bases spanning the gap. Per the germline V gene, CDR1 is MDHEN and CDR2 is SYDVKM.

The chain carries TRBV2 and TRBJ2-3; 10 bases align to TRBD1. CDR3 length: 15 amino acids. Trimming cost V 7 bases and J 4 bases; bases outside gene matches: 8. Germline V gives CDR1 SNHLY, CDR2 FYNNEI. Here the CDR3 reads CASKPGTGVADTQYF. CDR3 nucleotides: TGTGCCAGCAAACCCGGGACAGGGGTGGCAGATACGCAGTATTTT.

The genes are TRBV5-4 and TRBJ2-2, with D perhaps matching TRBD1 or TRBD2 (6 bases each). This CDR3 contains 15 residues. V lost 10 bases and J 4 bases, leaving 20 bases between the germline ends. The germline gives CDR1 SGHNT, CDR2 YYREEE (reference sequence). The DNA of the CDR3 is TGTGCCGGGGGGCGGCAGGGGATCCGCACCGGGGAGCTGTTTTTT. The encoded protein is CAGGRQGIRTGELFF.

The chain combines TRBV6-6 with TRBJ1-5; D not resolved. V lost 5 bases to trimming and J lost 0 bases, with 11 bases between them. Germline CDR1 MNHNY, CDR2 SVGAGI (reference sequence). The CDR3 has 15 residues. The CDR3 nucleotides read TGTGCCAGCAGTAAAAGCAGGAATAGCAATCAGCCCCAGCATTTT. Protein: CASSKSRNSNQPQHF.

The chain is built from TRBV27 and TRBJ1-2; 12 nucleotides agree with TRBD1. V trimming: 4 bases; J trimming: 8 bases; junction bases outside the gene matches: 14. This CDR3 is built from 17 residues. The germline CDR1 and CDR2 sequences are MNHEY and SMNVEV (reference sequence). The CDR3 loop is CASSSPSGTGGTFGYTF. The CDR3 coding sequence is TGTGCCAGCAGTTCCCCCTCCGGGACAGGGGGCACCTTCGGCTACACCTTC.

The chain uses TRBV9 and TRBJ2-2, with TRBD1 identical over 9 bases. The J segment lost 7 bases and the V segment lost 4 bases, leaving 8 bases of the junction unmatched. The germline gives CDR1 SGDLS, CDR2 YYNGEE. The CDR3 contains 15 residues. Written as DNA, the CDR3 is TGTGCCAGCAGCTTCGAGGGACAGGGTGGCGGGGAGCTGTTTTTT. Residues: CASSFEGQGGGELFF.

This clone has a handful of counts. The chain couples TRBV10-1 to TRBJ2-7, with D uncertain. With 3 bases removed from V and 0 bases from J, the gap between germline ends came to 6 bases. This CDR3 is built from 13 residues. CDR1 and CDR2 from the germline V gene are WNHNN and SYGVQD (reference sequence). The CDR3 nucleotides read TGCGCCAGCAGTGATCCTAGCTCCTACGAGCAGTACTTC. This gives the protein CASSDPSSYEQYF.

The genes are TRBV4-1 and TRBJ2-5; D remains ambiguous. V was clipped by 5 bases and J by 4 bases, with 23 bases between them. Germline V gene sequence: CDR1 MGHRA, CDR2 YSYEKL. CDR3 size: 17 residues. CDR3 in amino acids: CASSVAPPSTGVETQYF. The CDR3 DNA reads TGCGCCAGCAGCGTAGCCCCCCCTTCGACGGGTGTAGAGACCCAGTACTTC.

Here the CDR3 DNA reads TGTGCCAGCAGTCCCCCGAGCACAGATACGCAGTATTTT. Protein product: CASSPPSTDTQYF. The V call is TRBV28, the J call TRBJ2-3; D gene unclear. CDR1 is MDHEN and CDR2 is SYDVKM in the germline V gene. The ends were cut back, 5 bases at V and 0 bases at J, with 6 bases in the middle. The CDR3 spans 13 residues. Together with reference TRBV28 and TRBJ2-3, the CDR3 gives the full variable domain: DVKVTQSSRYLVKRTGEKVFLECVQDMDHENMFWYRQDPGLGLRLIYFSYDVKMKEKGDIPEGYSVSREKKERFSLILESASTNQTSMYLCASSPPSTDTQYFGPGTRLTVL.

The chain's CDR3 is CAWIRSRDEQYF. The CDR3 DNA follows: TGTGCCTGGATACGCAGTCGCGACGAGCAGTACTTC. The chain is built from TRBV30 and TRBJ2-5; D is uncertain. Judging by the DNA end, TRBJ2-7 fits better; the J call may be wrong. The CDR3 covers 12 residues. In germline, CDR1 is GTSNPN, CDR2 SVGIG (reference sequence).

This clone was recorded only once. V gene TRBV19 combines with J gene TRBJ2-2; TRBD2 matches 9 bases. The germline gives CDR1 LNHDA, CDR2 SQIVND (reference sequence). CDR3 size: 18 residues. Unmatched junction bases numbered 16, after V lost 6 bases and J lost 5 bases. The CDR3 reads CASRNLGLAGLLTGELFF. CDR3 in DNA: TGTGCCAGTAGAAATCTCGGGCTAGCGGGACTCCTGACCGGGGAGCTGTTTTTT.

In its sample, this clone was seen a few times. The gene calls are TRBV2 and TRBJ1-4; weak D call: TRBD1 (6 bases). V lost 8 bases, J lost 8 bases, and 21 bases lay in between. The CDR3 is 15 amino acids. From germline, CDR1 is SNHLY and CDR2 FYNNEI. The DNA for the CDR3 is TGTGCCAGCCACGCTTATGGACAGAGTACCGAAAAACTGTTTTTT. It specifies CASHAYGQSTEKLFF. The full variable domain, completed using reference TRBV2 and TRBJ1-4, is EPEVTQTPSHQVTQMGQEVILRCVPISNHLYFYWYRQILGQKVEFLVSFYNNEISEKSEIFDDQFSVERPDGSNFTLKIRSTKLEDSAMYFCASHAYGQSTEKLFFGSGTQLSVL.

The chain employs TRBV5-1 and TRBJ2-7; a possible D gene is TRBD2 (5 bases). This CDR3 contains 13 residues. The V gene lost 4 bases and the J gene lost 7 bases, with 15 bases spanning the gap. From germline, CDR1 is SGHRS and CDR2 YFSETQ. Written as DNA, the CDR3 is TGCGCCAGCAGCGAGCCTATGGGAGATGAGCAGTACTTC. Translated: CASSEPMGDEQYF.

V is TRBV7-8 and J is TRBJ2-7; TRBD2 matches 11 bases. Unmatched junction bases numbered 6, after V lost 3 bases and J lost 5 bases. This CDR3 has 15 amino acids. CDR1 SGHVS and CDR2 FQNEAQ come from the germline V gene. CDR3 region: CASSFTSGSIHEQYF. Here the CDR3 DNA reads TGTGCCAGCAGCTTTACTAGCGGGAGTATCCACGAGCAGTACTTC.

This rearrangement joins TRBV5-8 to TRBJ1-1; possible D gene TRBD1, 5 bases. This CDR3 region has 14 residues. With 1 base removed from V and 4 bases from J, the gap between germline ends came to 11 bases. Germline-derived CDR1 and CDR2 are SGHTS and YDEGEE. For the CDR3, the DNA is TGTGCCAGCAGCTTGAACCGGGGGGGCACTGAAGCTTTCTTT. Protein sequence: CASSLNRGGTEAFF.

J is TRBJ2-7 and V is TRBV20-1; no reliable D call. V lost 5 bases, J lost 4 bases, and 9 bases lay in between. The CDR3 covers 11 residues. Germline-derived CDR1 and CDR2 are DFQATT and SNEGSKA (reference sequence). CDR3 nucleotides: TGCAGTGCTGTAGAGCGTTACGAGCAGTACTTC. It yields the protein CSAVERYEQYF.

This clone occurred once. The V gene is TRBV18, the J gene TRBJ2-3; no reliable D call. Trimming cost V 1 base and J 7 bases, with 12 bases left between them. The CDR3 has 14 amino acids. Germline V gives CDR1 KGHSH, CDR2 LQKENI. DNA of the CDR3: TGTGCCAGCTCACCACGGGTCAACGGGTATACGCAGTATTTT. It codes for CASSPRVNGYTQYF.